Shown below are 2 T cell receptor beta chains from a single sample sequenced in a study of cytomegalovirus exposure and HLA in healthy donors (dated by TCRdb to the late 2010s). To prepare the library, the immunoSEQ multiplex PCR assay was applied. A mixture of 60 forward primers for TCR Vbeta segments and 13 reverse primers for TCR Jbeta segments was used in the multiplex PCR. TCRdb's version of the immuneACCESS table is confined to in-frame rearrangements and falls short of the full clone set. An unresolved V gene accounts for under half of the shortfall where checked; the remainder is of unknown origin. The record for this sample contains around 110,000 clones. Jointly, the top ten make up 5.5% to 8% of the sample. Sample: PBMCs. The source is a middle-aged man in good health and CMV-seropositive.

V gene TRBV4-1 combines with J gene TRBJ2-2, with D perhaps matching TRBD1 (5 bases). Germline CDR1 reads MGHRA; CDR2 reads YSYEKL. Trimming shortened V by 1 base and J by 7 bases, and 16 bases separated the two germline ends. This CDR3 has 16 amino acids. CDR3 in amino acids: CASSQGLGEKYGELFF. The CDR3 DNA reads as TGCGCCAGCAGCCAAGGCTTAGGGGAAAAATACGGGGAGCTGTTTTTT.

This chain links TRBV9 with TRBJ2-3, with 10 bases that match TRBD2. CDR3 length equals 16 residues. The trim removed 1 base at V and 2 bases at J, leaving 4 bases unmatched. The germline V gene has CDR1 SGDLS and CDR2 YYNGEE. This CDR3 reads CASSVLAGAVTDTQYF. The DNA for the CDR3 is TGTGCCAGCAGCGTACTAGCGGGAGCGGTCACAGATACGCAGTATTTT.